The T cell receptor (beta chain) described here comes from a study of Ad26.COV2.S vaccination and SARS-CoV-2 variants. TCRdb's copy holds only in-frame clones and misses some; the assay was immunoSEQ multiplex PCR. The table lists 350,000 to 500,000 clones, 75% to 90% of them singletons. As for treatment: roughly 20 received Ad26.COV2.S at low or high dose, single or two shots; a few received placebo; per-sample allocation not given. Specimens were obtained on day 63 following the first vaccine or placebo injection. Donation came from an adult in Boston who was aged 18-55 years. The shot given was an Ad26 vector that makes Wuhan-strain SARS-CoV-2 spike. The germline CDR1 and CDR2 sequences are SNHLY and FYNNEI. CDR3 length: 11 amino acids. Trimming left V 7 bases short and J 0 bases short, with 3 bases between.

The specimen was peripheral blood, collected in a trial of Ad26.COV2.S vaccine versus placebo. The gene calls are TRBV2 and TRBJ1-1; D not certain. The source of this sequence is a person between 18 and 65 years old who received the Ad26.COV2.S COVID-19 vaccine or a placebo. The CDR3 DNA sequence: TGTGCCAGCAAGTTGAACACTGAAGCTTTCTTT. It is translated as CASKLNTEAFF.